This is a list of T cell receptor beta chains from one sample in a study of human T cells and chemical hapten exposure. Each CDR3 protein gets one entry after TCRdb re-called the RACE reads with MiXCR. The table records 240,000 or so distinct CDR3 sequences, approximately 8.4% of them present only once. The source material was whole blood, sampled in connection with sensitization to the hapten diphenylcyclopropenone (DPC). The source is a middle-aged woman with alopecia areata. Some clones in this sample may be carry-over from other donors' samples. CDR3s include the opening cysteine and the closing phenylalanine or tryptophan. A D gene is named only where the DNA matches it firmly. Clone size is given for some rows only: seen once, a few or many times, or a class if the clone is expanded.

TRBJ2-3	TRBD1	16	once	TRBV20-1	CSARDFDRGSLDTQYF	TGCAGTGCTAGAGATTTCGACAGGGGAAGCCTAGATACGCAGTATTTT
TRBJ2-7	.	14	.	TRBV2	CASKVSASSYEQYF	TGTGCCAGCAAGGTGTCCGCAAGCTCCTACGAGCAGTACTTC
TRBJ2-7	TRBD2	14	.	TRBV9	CASSRTSQLDEQYF	TGTGCCAGCAGCCGGACTAGCCAACTCGACGAGCAGTACTTC
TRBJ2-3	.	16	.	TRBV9	CASTPLGSGGTDTQYF	TGTGCCAGTACCCCCCTGGGGTCGGGTGGGACAGATACGCAGTATTTT
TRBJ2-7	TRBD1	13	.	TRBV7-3	CASSTPGQSKQYF	TGTGCCAGCAGCACGCCGGGACAGAGTAAGCAGTACTTC
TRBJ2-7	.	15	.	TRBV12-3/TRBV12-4	CASSFGGASSYEQYF	TGTGCCAGCAGTTTTGGAGGGGCGAGCTCCTACGAGCAGTACTTC
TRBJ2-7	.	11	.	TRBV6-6	CASRSDSRQYF	TGTGCCAGCAGGTCGGACAGCCGGCAGTACTTC
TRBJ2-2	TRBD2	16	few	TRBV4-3	CASSLRAGGGTGELFF	TGCGCCAGCAGCCTACGGGCGGGAGGAGGGACCGGGGAGCTGTTTTTT
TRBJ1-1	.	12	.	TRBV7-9	CASSLEYTEAFF	TGTGCCAGCAGCTTAGAATACACTGAAGCTTTCTTT
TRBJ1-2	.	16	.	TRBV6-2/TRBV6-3	CASSYGKAISNYGYTF	TGTGCCAGCAGTTACGGAAAGGCCATATCGAACTATGGCTACACCTTC
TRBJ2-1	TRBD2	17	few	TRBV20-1	CSARPWERGSTYNEQFF	TGCAGTGCTAGACCGTGGGAGCGCGGGAGTACTTACAATGAGCAGTTCTTC
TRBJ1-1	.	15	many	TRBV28	CASSFTGPVNTEAFF	TGTGCCAGCAGTTTCACGGGACCCGTGAACACTGAAGCTTTCTTT
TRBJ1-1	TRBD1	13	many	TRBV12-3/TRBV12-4	CASTKGAWAEAFF	TGTGCCAGCACCAAGGGGGCCTGGGCTGAAGCTTTCTTT
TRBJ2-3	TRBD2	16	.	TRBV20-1	CSASNPAGGPVDTQYF	TGCAGTGCTAGCAACCCAGCGGGAGGGCCAGTGGATACGCAGTATTTT
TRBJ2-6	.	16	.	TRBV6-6	CAGRGTTLSGANVLTF	TGTGCCGGCCGAGGGACCACACTCTCTGGGGCCAACGTCCTGACTTTC
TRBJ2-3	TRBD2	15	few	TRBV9	CASSPGGALGDTQYF	TGTGCCAGCAGCCCCGGGGGGGCGCTTGGAGATACGCAGTATTTT
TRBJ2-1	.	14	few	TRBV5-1	CASSSRARGNEQFF	TGCGCCAGCAGCTCCCGGGCCAGGGGCAATGAGCAGTTCTTC
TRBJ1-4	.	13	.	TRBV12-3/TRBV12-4	CASSLQFNEKLFF	TGTGCCAGCAGTCTGCAATTCAATGAAAAACTGTTTTTT
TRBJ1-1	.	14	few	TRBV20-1	CSARSPGVNTEAFF	TGCAGTGCTAGATCACCGGGAGTGAACACTGAAGCTTTCTTT
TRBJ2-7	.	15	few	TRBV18	CASSPPSVSSYEQYF	TGTGCCAGCTCACCACCCAGCGTTAGCTCCTACGAGCAGTACTTC
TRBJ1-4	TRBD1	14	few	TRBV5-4	CASSWDRDGEKLFF	TGTGCCAGCAGCTGGGACAGGGACGGGGAAAAACTGTTTTTT
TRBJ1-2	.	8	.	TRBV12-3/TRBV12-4	CASSFGNF	TGTGCCAGCAGTTTTGGGAATTTC
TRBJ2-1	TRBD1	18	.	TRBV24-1	CATSDLGLGQGVYNEQFF	TGTGCCACCAGTGATTTAGGGTTGGGACAGGGGGTCTACAATGAGCAGTTCTTC
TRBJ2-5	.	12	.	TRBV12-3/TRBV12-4	CASSFRQETQYF	TGTGCCAGCAGTTTTCGACAAGAGACCCAGTACTTC
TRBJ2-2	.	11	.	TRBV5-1	CASQAGGELFF	TGCGCCAGCCAGGCGGGCGGGGAGCTGTTTTTT
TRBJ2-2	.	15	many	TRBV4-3	CASSQGYGVAGELFF	TGCGCCAGCAGCCAAGGGTATGGTGTGGCCGGGGAGCTGTTTTTT
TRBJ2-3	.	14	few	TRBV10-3	CAISDFGSTDTQYF	TGTGCCATCAGTGACTTTGGTAGCACAGATACGCAGTATTTT
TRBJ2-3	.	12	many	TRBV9	CASSVGRDTQYF	TGTGCCAGCAGCGTAGGCAGAGATACGCAGTATTTT
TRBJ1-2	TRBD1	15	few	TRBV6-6	CASSSHGQENYGYTF	TGTGCCAGCAGTTCCCACGGACAGGAGAACTATGGCTACACCTTC
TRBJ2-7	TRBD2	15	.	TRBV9	CASSVSLAGAYEQYF	TGTGCCAGCAGCGTAAGCCTAGCGGGAGCTTACGAGCAGTACTTC
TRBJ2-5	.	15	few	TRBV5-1	CASSSPTTTGETQYF	TGCGCCAGCAGCTCCCCGACCACCACGGGGGAGACCCAGTACTTC
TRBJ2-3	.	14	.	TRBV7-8	CASSPGDFSDTQYF	TGTGCCAGCAGCCCGGGGGACTTTTCAGATACGCAGTATTTT
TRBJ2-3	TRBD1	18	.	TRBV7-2	CASSLDRTGITSTDTQYF	TGTGCCAGCAGCTTAGACCGGACAGGGATAACGAGCACAGATACGCAGTATTTT
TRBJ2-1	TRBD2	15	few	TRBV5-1	CASSEGLAGGHEQFF	TGCGCCAGCAGCGAAGGACTAGCGGGAGGTCATGAGCAGTTCTTC
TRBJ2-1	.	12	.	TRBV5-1	CASSLDGGEQFF	TGCGCCAGCAGCTTGGATGGGGGGGAGCAGTTCTTC
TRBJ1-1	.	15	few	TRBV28	CASSLSQSRNTEAFF	TGTGCCAGCAGTTTATCGCAATCGCGAAACACTGAAGCTTTCTTT
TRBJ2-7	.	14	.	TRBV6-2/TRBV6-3	CASRPGGARYEQYF	TGTGCCAGCAGACCTGGGGGCGCGCGCTACGAGCAGTACTTC
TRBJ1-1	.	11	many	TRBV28	CASSSRHEAFF	TGTGCCAGCAGCTCCCGCCACGAAGCTTTCTTT
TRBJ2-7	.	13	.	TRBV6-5	CASSFIKGNEQYF	TGTGCCAGCAGCTTCATAAAGGGGAACGAGCAGTACTTC
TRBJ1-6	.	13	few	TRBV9	CASSPGLEVDLHF	TGTGCCAGCAGCCCAGGGCTCGAAGTCGACCTCCACTTT
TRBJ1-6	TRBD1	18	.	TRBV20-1	CSAKLQGPPGLGGSPLHF	TGCAGTGCTAAGCTACAGGGGCCGCCCGGGCTTGGTGGTTCACCCCTCCACTTT